Following are 6 T cell receptor beta chains from one sample sequenced in a study of blood T cell repertoires in COVID-19. Libraries were prepared by immunoSEQ multiplex PCR; TCRdb keeps only in-frame clonotypes and omits some of them. The sample shows 50,000 or so clones, under 90% of them seen only once. The sample consisted of peripheral blood. These receptors all stem from a man in his 70s with acute or convalescent COVID-19.

This clone appeared a single time. The V gene is TRBV6-1, the J gene TRBJ1-4; D may be TRBD1 (5 bases). The CDR3 loop spans 17 amino acids. Trimming left V 2 bases short and J 8 bases short, with 21 bases between. Germline values: CDR1 MNHNS, CDR2 SASEGT. The CDR3 sequence: CASSETRRVLSREKLFF. The CDR3 DNA reads TGTGCCAGCAGTGAAACCCGCAGGGTGTTAAGTCGAGAAAAACTGTTTTTT.

The chain is built from TRBV24-1 and TRBJ2-2, with unresolved D. This CDR3 has 17 amino acids. The V end lost 1 base, the J end lost 3 bases, and 14 bases lay between the germline ends. Germline CDR1 and CDR2: KGHDR and SFDVKD. The CDR3 region is CATSDLSGPVDTGELFF. CDR3 coding DNA: TGTGCCACCAGTGATTTATCCGGTCCGGTGGACACCGGGGAGCTGTTTTTT.

The chain employs TRBV12-3 or TRBV12-4 and TRBJ1-2; D perhaps matches TRBD1 (5 bases). V was cut by 7 bases and J by 5 bases, with 14 bases left in between. CDR3 size: 13 residues. The CDR3: CASTPATAYGYTF. CDR3 nucleotides: TGTGCCAGCACCCCTGCGACAGCTTATGGCTACACCTTC.

The J gene is TRBJ1-1, the V gene TRBV2; 7 bases match TRBD1. Germline loops: CDR1 SNHLY, CDR2 FYNNEI. V trimming: 5 bases; J trimming: 0 bases; junction bases outside the gene matches: 3. The CDR3 runs 14 residues. CDR3 in amino acids: CASSSDRVNTEAFF. CDR3 nucleotide sequence: TGTGCCAGCAGTTCAGACAGGGTGAACACTGAAGCTTTCTTT. The variable domain in full, with the rest retrieved from reference TRBV2 and TRBJ1-1, is EPEVTQTPSHQVTQMGQEVILRCVPISNHLYFYWYRQILGQKVEFLVSFYNNEISEKSEIFDDQFSVERPDGSNFTLKIRSTKLEDSAMYFCASSSDRVNTEAFFGQGTRLTVV.

V is TRBV28 and J is TRBJ2-5; 7 positions agree with TRBD2. From germline, CDR1 is MDHEN and CDR2 SYDVKM. CDR3 size: 15 residues. V shed 0 bases and J 2 bases; nucleotides not matched to a gene: 3. The CDR3 loop is CASSLWSGAQETQYF. The CDR3 nucleotides are TGTGCCAGCAGTTTATGGAGCGGGGCTCAAGAGACCCAGTACTTC.

This clone appeared a few times. The V and J genes are TRBV5-1 and TRBJ1-1; 8 bases align to TRBD1. Germline trimming cut 3 bases from V and 1 base from J; bases unmatched to any gene: 5. This CDR3 comprises 15 residues. The germline V gene has CDR1 SGHRS and CDR2 YFSETQ. CDR3 bases: TGCGCCAGCAGCTCCCAGGGGGCTCAGAACACTGAAGCTTTCTTT. Residues: CASSSQGAQNTEAFF.